The 21 T cell receptor beta chains below come from one sample, sequenced in a study of cytomegalovirus exposure and HLA in healthy donors. It was with 60 Vbeta and 13 Jbeta primers that the PCR ran. Assay used: immunoSEQ multiplex PCR; TCRdb lists only in-frame clones, some missing. The sample comprises a few hundred thousand clones, approximately 78% of which are singletons, and approximately 2.9% rests with the top ten. Specimen: PBMCs. Receptors originate from a man between 25 and 39 years old in good health and CMV-seronegative.

This clone was seen a single time. The J gene is TRBJ1-2, the V gene TRBV7-2; 7 nucleotides agree with TRBD1. V shed 6 bases and J 6 bases; nucleotides not matched to a gene: 7. The germline CDR1 and CDR2 sequences are SGHTA and FQGNSA. The length of the CDR3 is 13 residues. The CDR3 nucleotides are TGTGCCAGCAGTGCAGACAGGGTCAATGGCTACACCTTC. It translates to CASSADRVNGYTF.

V gene TRBV7-9 combines with J gene TRBJ2-1, with TRBD2 matching over 10 bases. Looked up from germline, CDR1 is SEHNR and CDR2 is FQNEAQ (reference sequence). J gave up 10 bases and V 3 bases, and 9 bases lay outside the gene matches. The CDR3 extends over 15 amino acids. CDR3: CASSLASGGHKEQFF. CDR3 nucleotide sequence: TGTGCCAGCAGCTTGGCTAGCGGGGGTCATAAAGAGCAGTTCTTC.

This clone showed up just a few times. The gene calls are TRBV10-3 and TRBJ2-1, with 12 bases that match TRBD2. Per the germline V gene, CDR1 is ENHRY and CDR2 is SYGVKD. V lost 8 bases to trimming and J lost 8 bases; unmatched junction nucleotides: 10. This CDR3 region has 15 residues. The CDR3 sequence: CAIQEPSGGADEQFF. The CDR3 bases are TGTGCCATCCAAGAACCTAGCGGGGGGGCCGATGAGCAGTTCTTC.

The chain combines TRBV4-3 with TRBJ2-2, with a weak D call TRBD2 (6 bases). The germline gives CDR1 LGHNA, CDR2 YSLEER. The germline V and J ends were trimmed by 4 bases and 1 base, with 16 bases remaining between them. The CDR3 loop spans 17 amino acids. This CDR3 is CASSLLEGTLNTGELFF. In DNA, the CDR3 is TGCGCCAGCAGCCTTCTGGAGGGGACTTTGAACACCGGGGAGCTGTTTTTT.

This chain uses TRBV7-6 with TRBJ1-1; no definite D call. CDR3 length: 13 amino acids. V lost 2 bases and J lost 5, with 9 bases in between. Germline CDR1 and CDR2: SGHVS and FNYEAQ. The CDR3 region is CASSLQPGTEAFF. CDR3 DNA: TGTGCCAGCAGCTTACAGCCCGGGACTGAAGCTTTCTTT.

The genes are TRBV7-9 and TRBJ2-7, with 8 bases that match TRBD2. Germline V lookup: CDR1 SEHNR, CDR2 FQNEAQ (reference sequence). This CDR3 has 17 residues. V was pared by 5 bases and J by 7 bases, with 19 bases of the junction left unmatched. The CDR3 nucleotides read TGTGCCAGCAGCCAAACGGGGGGGTCGGTGGTCGTTCGGGAGCAGTACTTC. It yields the protein CASSQTGGSVVVREQYF.

The chain employs TRBV5-6 and TRBJ1-5; 9 bases are shared with TRBD1. The CDR3 runs 15 residues. The V segment lost 2 bases and the J segment 2 bases; nucleotides outside the gene matches: 2. Germline values: CDR1 SGHDT, CDR2 YYEEEE. The CDR3 protein is CASSFRDRGNQPQHF. Written as DNA, the CDR3 is TGTGCCAGCAGCTTCCGGGACAGGGGCAATCAGCCCCAGCATTTT.

This sequence joins TRBV5-1 and TRBJ1-3; 8 nucleotides agree with TRBD1. Germline loops: CDR1 SGHRS, CDR2 YFSETQ. Losses at the gene ends were 3 bases for V and 4 bases for J; bases not matched to a gene: 6. The CDR3 contains 15 residues. CDR3 nucleotide sequence: TGCGCCAGCAGCTGGGCCGGGACAGGAGGAAACACCATATATTTT. Translation: CASSWAGTGGNTIYF.

The chain uses TRBV2 and TRBJ2-3, with 9 positions matching TRBD2. The junction had 10 bases not matched to a gene; V was cut back by 8 bases and J by 4 bases. The CDR3 consists of 15 residues. CDR1 SNHLY and CDR2 FYNNEI come from the germline V gene. CDR3 region: CASVLASGVSDTQYF. CDR3 DNA: TGTGCCAGCGTTCTGGCTAGCGGGGTGTCAGATACGCAGTATTTT.

The chain carries TRBV27 and TRBJ2-7; 8 bases agree with TRBD2. With 2 bases clipped from V and 3 bases from J, the junction kept 6 bases outside the gene matches. There are 15 residues in the CDR3. Germline CDR1 and CDR2: MNHEY and SMNVEV (reference sequence). The CDR3 is CASSLTSGTFYEQYF. Here the CDR3 DNA reads TGTGCCAGCAGTTTAACTAGCGGAACCTTCTACGAGCAGTACTTC.

The chain links TRBV5-1 to TRBJ1-1; D unresolved. V was clipped by 7 bases and J by 1 base, with 20 bases between them. The CDR3 loop spans 16 amino acids. In germline, CDR1 is SGHRS, CDR2 YFSETQ. As DNA, the CDR3 is TGCGCCAGCCAGTGGACTCTAACCTCTTCGAACACTGAAGCTTTCTTT. Protein sequence: CASQWTLTSSNTEAFF.

V usage is TRBV7-3 and J usage is TRBJ2-2; D is possibly TRBD1 (5 bases). The CDR3 extends over 17 amino acids. V shed 3 bases and J shed 1 base, with 15 bases lying between them. Germline CDR1 is SGHTA and CDR2 is FQGTGA. The CDR3 DNA is TGTGCCAGCAGCTTCGCCATCGGACACCTGAACACCGGGGAGCTGTTTTTT. This translates into CASSFAIGHLNTGELFF.

This clone was detected only once. V and J are TRBV6-1 and TRBJ1-2; TRBD1 matches at 7 bases. After removal of 5 bases from V and 5 bases from J, the junction contained 8 bases not matched to a gene. Germline assignment: CDR1 MNHNS and CDR2 SASEGT. The CDR3 has 14 residues. The CDR3 loop is CASSSLDRPYGYTF. The CDR3 DNA is TGTGCCAGCAGTTCCCTGGACAGGCCTTATGGCTACACCTTC.

The V call is TRBV28, the J call TRBJ1-5; TRBD1 agrees at 10 bases. V shed 5 bases and J 6 bases; nucleotides not matched to a gene: 13. The length of the CDR3 is 17 residues. The germline CDR1 and CDR2 sequences are MDHEN and SYDVKM. The CDR3 here is CASSEHVGQGFGQPQHF. CDR3 nucleotides: TGTGCCAGCAGTGAGCACGTGGGACAGGGGTTTGGTCAGCCCCAGCATTTT.

On this clone: At the DNA level, this CDR3 is encoded by other sequences in the same sample as well. The chain uses TRBV11-2 and TRBJ2-7, with D perhaps TRBD1 (5 bases). Germline CDR1 SGHAT, CDR2 FQNNGV. The ends were cut back, 3 bases at V and 3 bases at J, with 6 bases in the middle. This CDR3 contains 12 residues. DNA for the CDR3: TGTGCCAGCAGCTTCCAGGGCTACGAGCAGTACTTC. Its protein is CASSFQGYEQYF.

The CDR3 coding sequence is TGTGCCAGCAGACCGGGGGTTGGTGGCTACACCTTC. This codes for CASRPGVGGYTF. V gene TRBV28 combines with J gene TRBJ1-2, with D perhaps matching TRBD1 (5 bases). CDR3 length: 12 residues. The germline CDR1 and CDR2 sequences are MDHEN and SYDVKM. The V end lost 6 bases, the J end lost 7 bases, and 12 bases lay between the germline ends.

The chain links TRBV4-2 to TRBJ2-2; 7 bases are shared with TRBD1. The germline gives CDR1 LGHNA, CDR2 YNFKEQ. The CDR3 runs to 17 residues. J was trimmed by 0 bases and V by 3 bases; bases with no gene match: 7. The DNA of the CDR3 is TGTGCCAGCAGCCAGGGAACAGGGGTCGCGAACACCGGGGAGCTGTTTTTT. Amino acids: CASSQGTGVANTGELFF.

The chain combines TRBV18 with TRBJ1-3, with a weak D call TRBD1 (5 bases). Trimming removed 4 bases from V and 4 bases from J, with 14 bases in between. Germline V gives CDR1 KGHSH, CDR2 LQKENI. The CDR3 is 15 residues long. CDR3 amino acids: CASSLADSPGNTIYF. As DNA, the CDR3 is TGTGCCAGCTCACTTGCAGACAGTCCCGGAAACACCATATATTTT.

The rearrangement joins TRBV2 to TRBJ1-2; 8 bases are shared with TRBD1. V dropped 2 bases and J dropped 7; count of bases not matched to a gene: 12. Looked up from germline, CDR1 is SNHLY and CDR2 is FYNNEI. This CDR3 has 16 residues. CDR3 bases: TGTGCCAGCAGTGAATTTTCGGGACAGGCTAACATTGGCTACACCTTC. Amino acids: CASSEFSGQANIGYTF.

The genes are TRBV6-1 and TRBJ2-3; D is uncertain. Germline V gene lookup returns CDR1 MNHNS and CDR2 SASEGT. The V gene lost 6 bases and the J gene lost 1 base, with 11 bases spanning the gap. The CDR3 sequence is 14 residues long. The DNA of the CDR3 is TGTGCCAGCAGCCTCCTCCGGGGCACAGATACGCAGTATTTT. Its translation is CASSLLRGTDTQYF.

The rearrangement links TRBV5-5 to TRBJ2-5; D not resolved. Germline lookup yields CDR1 SGHKS and CDR2 YYEKEE (reference sequence). The CDR3 covers 11 residues. Trimming stripped 0 bases from V and 5 bases from J, with 2 bases between. The CDR3 DNA reads as TGTGCCAGCAGCTTGGCGGAGACCCAGTACTTC. Protein sequence: CASSLAETQYF. Drawing the rest from reference TRBV5-5 and TRBJ2-5, the complete variable domain is DAGVTQSPTHLIKTRGQQVTLRCSPISGHKSVSWYQQVLGQGPQFIFQYYEKEERGRGNFPDRFSARQFPNYSSELNVNALLLGDSALYLCASSLAETQYFGPGTRLLVL.